This record concerns one TCR beta chain sequence. Its antigen remains undetermined. Qualities for individual bases were not recorded, and no much larger clone is one base off. This record belongs to a study of T cell responses to AZD1222 COVID-19 vaccine (dated by TCRdb to the early 2020s). Describing the broader study: AZD1222 recipients whose second dose came at about 4 weeks and those whose second dose came at about 12 weeks were combined into one group, since spike-specific TCR depth and breadth did not differ between the two schedules. A total of approximately 250 trial participants underwent TCR sequencing, of whom roughly 210 had received two doses of AZD1222 and 26 had received two doses of the MenACWY control vaccine. Enrollment into the trials was organized by age into subgroups of 18-55, 56-69 and 70-plus years, and those subgroups contained 148, 28 and 57 TCR-sequenced participants, respectively. Here is what the overall study found, with its caveats: Because no day 14 peak-response samples were available, the repertoires could be characterized only after the peak T cell response. Most participants were white British and females outnumbered males, and the authors suggested that clonal diversity may have been underestimated. Conclusions about previously exposed vaccinees were limited because only six AZD1222 recipients were SARS-CoV-2 seropositive at baseline. In the small 56-69-year group, the increase in depth fell short of significance, most likely because of low power. The vaccine-associated CD4 TCRs covered the entire spike protein, and the dominant responses fell in regions 160-218 and 743-854. Spike-specific TCR breadth and depth rose significantly after two AZD1222 doses compared with day 0 and with MenACWY recipients. Epitopes outside the regions mutated in the B.1.351 and B.1.1.7 variants were reportedly recognized by nearly half of the unique spike-specific TCRs.

V is cut by 7 bases and J by 2 bases, and the space between the germline ends is 15 bases. The germline V gene specifies MDHEN as CDR1 and SYDVKM as CDR2. Measured from the cysteine to the phenylalanine, the CDR3 is 16 residues long. Only the CDR3 DNA stays, 48 bases, in frame from base 1. Per the publication, the time point label means: baseline before first vaccination. The vaccinee samples were drawn from two UK trials, COV001 and COV002, one of which was a single-blind randomized controlled phase 2/3 trial testing AZD1222 (ChAdOx1 nCoV-19) in healthy adults. For TCRbeta chain sequencing, PBMC samples from trial participants were taken at day 0 and at day 28 after the second dose. The CDR3 regions of human TCRbeta chains were analyzed by immunosequencing. On the study's bioinformatics: Repertoire TCRs were checked for matches against a reference library of SARS-CoV-2-specific TCRs that had been generated using the MIRA antigen-specificity platform. Breadth was defined as the fraction of unique TCRs that were SARS-CoV-2-associated, and depth was defined as the fraction of total T cells that were SARS-CoV-2-associated. Using the MIRA data, every spike-specific TCR was mapped to the spike region that the TCR reacted to and assigned to either a CD4 or a CD8 class. Log10-transformed breadth and depth values were compared by one-way ANOVA with Sidak's multiple comparisons tests. TCRdb limited this immuneACCESS table to in-frame rearrangements with V and J called. A share of clones is missing; checked studies link under half to unresolved V genes, and the rest is unexplained. V and J calls plus clone size are reproduced from that table; the DNA served to infer D and trimming. This sample has more than 110,000 clones in its table, and around nine tenths of those were observed once. The biggest ten clones account for around 5% of the sample.

The clonotype comes from an adult in good health. The rearrangement combines TRBV28 with TRBJ1-6; the D gene lacks a confident call. The sample here was peripheral blood, taken on day 0 of AZD1222 vaccination. The CDR3 region has the sequence CASTVDPSTYNSPLHF. Read as DNA, the sequence is TGTGCCAGCACCGTTGACCCGAGCACCTATAATTCACCCCTCCACTTT.